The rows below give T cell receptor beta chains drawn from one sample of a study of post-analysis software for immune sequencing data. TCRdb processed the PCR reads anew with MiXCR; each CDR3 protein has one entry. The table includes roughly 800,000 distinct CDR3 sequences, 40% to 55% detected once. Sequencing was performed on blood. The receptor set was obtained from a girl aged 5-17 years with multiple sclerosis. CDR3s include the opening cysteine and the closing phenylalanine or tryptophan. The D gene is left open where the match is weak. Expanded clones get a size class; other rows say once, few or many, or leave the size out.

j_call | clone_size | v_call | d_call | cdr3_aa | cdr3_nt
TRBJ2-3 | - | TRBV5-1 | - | CASSQTYTDTQYF | TGCGCCAGCAGCCAGACCTACACAGATACGCAGTATTTT
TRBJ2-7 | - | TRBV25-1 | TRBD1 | CASEGQGMRGSYEQYF | TGTGCCAGCGAGGGACAGGGGATGAGAGGGTCCTACGAGCAGTACTTC
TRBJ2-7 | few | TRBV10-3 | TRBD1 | CAISEYRGTYEQYF | TGTGCCATCAGTGAGTACAGGGGTACCTACGAGCAGTACTTC
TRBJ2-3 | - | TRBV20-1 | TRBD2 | CSALLADTQYF | TGCAGTGCGTTACTAGCGGATACGCAGTATTTT
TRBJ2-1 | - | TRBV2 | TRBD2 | CASSESRSGRMYNEQFF | TGTGCCAGCAGTGAATCCCGAAGCGGGAGAATGTACAATGAGCAGTTCTTC
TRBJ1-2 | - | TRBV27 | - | CASSFSSREDGYTF | TGTGCCAGCAGTTTTTCCTCCAGGGAGGATGGCTACACCTTC
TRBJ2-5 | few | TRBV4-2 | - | CASSQNKIRETQYF | TGTGCCAGCAGCCAAAATAAGATTCGAGAGACCCAGTACTTC
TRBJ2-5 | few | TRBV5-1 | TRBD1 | CASSLGQSQETQYF | TGCGCCAGCAGCCTGGGACAGTCCCAAGAGACCCAGTACTTC
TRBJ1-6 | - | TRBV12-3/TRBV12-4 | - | CASSFEGFPNNSPLHF | TGTGCCAGCAGTTTTGAAGGGTTCCCGAATAATTCACCCCTCCACTTT
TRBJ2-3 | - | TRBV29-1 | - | CSVGAVRGDTQYF | TGCAGCGTTGGGGCCGTCCGGGGGGATACGCAGTATTTT
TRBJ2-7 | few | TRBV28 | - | CASSLDMSSYEQYF | TGTGCCAGCAGTTTAGATATGAGCTCCTACGAGCAGTACTTC
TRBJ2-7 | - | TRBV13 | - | CASSFSPTYEQYF | TGTGCCAGCAGCTTTTCGCCAACCTACGAGCAGTACTTC
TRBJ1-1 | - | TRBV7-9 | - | CASSQRDWRRGDTEAFF | TGTGCCAGCAGCCAGAGGGATTGGAGGCGTGGAGACACTGAAGCTTTCTTT
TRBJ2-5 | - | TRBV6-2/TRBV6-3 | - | CASSWGGSQETQYF | TGTGCCAGCAGTTGGGGCGGGTCCCAAGAGACCCAGTACTTC
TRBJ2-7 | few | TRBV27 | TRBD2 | CASKGSGPHEQYF | TGTGCCAGCAAGGGTAGCGGGCCCCACGAGCAGTACTTC
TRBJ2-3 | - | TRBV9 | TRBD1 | CASSVGTGQGTDTQYF | TGTGCCAGCAGCGTAGGAACGGGACAGGGGACAGATACGCAGTATTTT
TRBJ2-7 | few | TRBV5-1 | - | CASSLPGTNYYEQYF | TGCGCCAGCAGCTTGCCCGGGACCAATTACTACGAGCAGTACTTC
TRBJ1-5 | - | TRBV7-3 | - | CASSPPPNRSYSNQPQHF | TGTGCCAGCAGCCCCCCCCCAAATAGGTCCTATAGCAATCAGCCCCAGCATTTT
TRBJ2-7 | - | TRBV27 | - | CASSLNPGRTYEQYF | TGTGCCAGCAGTTTAAATCCAGGGCGGACCTACGAGCAGTACTTC
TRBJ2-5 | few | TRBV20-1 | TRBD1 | CSARQGFSETQYF | TGCAGTGCAAGACAGGGTTTTTCGGAGACCCAGTACTTC
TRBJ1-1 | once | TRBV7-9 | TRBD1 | CASSPQDREVNTEAFF | TGTGCCAGCAGCCCCCAGGACAGGGAGGTGAACACTGAAGCTTTCTTT
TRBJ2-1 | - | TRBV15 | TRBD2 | CATSTPRTSGGNEQFF | TGTGCCACCAGCACCCCCAGGACTAGCGGAGGCAATGAGCAGTTCTTC
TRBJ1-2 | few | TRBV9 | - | CASSVVGRSGDGYTF | TGTGCCAGCAGCGTAGTAGGCCGGTCAGGGGATGGCTACACCTTC
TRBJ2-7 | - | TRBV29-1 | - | CSVVVTGSGYEQYF | TGCAGCGTTGTGGTGACGGGGTCCGGGTACGAGCAGTACTTC
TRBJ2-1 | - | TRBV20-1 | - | CSANVGAGLDEQFF | TGCAGTGCTAACGTGGGGGCTGGGTTGGATGAGCAGTTCTTC
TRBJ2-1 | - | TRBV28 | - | CASSLTAGTPNDEQFF | TGTGCCAGCAGTTTAACTGCCGGGACACCCAACGATGAGCAGTTCTTC
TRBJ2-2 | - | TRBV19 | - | CASSIGRARELFF | TGTGCCAGTAGTATAGGGAGGGCAAGGGAGCTGTTTTTT
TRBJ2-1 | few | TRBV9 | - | CASSVGVGSYNEQFF | TGTGCCAGCAGCGTAGGGGTAGGCTCCTACAATGAGCAGTTCTTC
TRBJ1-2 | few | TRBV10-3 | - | CAISAHYGYTF | TGTGCCATCAGTGCCCACTATGGCTACACCTTC
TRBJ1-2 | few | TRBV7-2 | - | CASSLVGVAVFYGYTF | TGTGCCAGCAGCTTAGTTGGGGTGGCAGTTTTCTATGGCTACACCTTC
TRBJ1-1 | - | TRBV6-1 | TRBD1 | CASSAQGATEAFF | TGTGCCAGCTCGGCGCAGGGGGCCACTGAAGCTTTCTTT
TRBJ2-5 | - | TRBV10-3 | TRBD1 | CAISLGQGLQETQYF | TGTGCCATCAGTCTAGGACAGGGGCTCCAAGAGACCCAGTACTTC
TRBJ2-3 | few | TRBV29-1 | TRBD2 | CSFSSGSTDTQYF | TGCAGCTTTTCTAGCGGGAGCACAGATACGCAGTATTTT
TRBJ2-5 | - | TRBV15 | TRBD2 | CATSRANSGSRKTQYF | TGTGCCACCAGCAGAGCCAATAGCGGGAGTCGAAAGACCCAGTACTTC
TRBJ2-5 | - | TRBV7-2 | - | CASSLRIDQETQYF | TGTGCCAGCAGCCTACGTATCGACCAAGAGACCCAGTACTTC
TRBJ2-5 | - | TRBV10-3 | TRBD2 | CAISDRTSGSGETQYF | TGTGCCATCAGTGATCGGACTAGCGGGAGTGGGGAGACCCAGTACTTC
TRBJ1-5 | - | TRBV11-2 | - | CASSLGTRQPQHF | TGTGCCAGCAGCTTGGGGACGAGGCAGCCCCAGCATTTT
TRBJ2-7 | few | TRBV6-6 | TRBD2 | CASSYSTASGSGEQYF | TGTGCCAGCAGTTACTCCACGGCTAGCGGGAGTGGGGAGCAGTACTTC
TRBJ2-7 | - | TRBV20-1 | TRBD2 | CSARDGHREGTHEQYF | TGCAGTGCTAGAGATGGGCACCGGGAGGGTACCCACGAGCAGTACTTC
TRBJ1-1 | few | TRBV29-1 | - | CSVEWGTEAFF | TGCAGCGTTGAGTGGGGCACTGAAGCTTTCTTT
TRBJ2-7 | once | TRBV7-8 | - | CASSARDGTYEQYF | TGTGCCAGCAGCGCCCGGGACGGGACCTACGAGCAGTACTTC
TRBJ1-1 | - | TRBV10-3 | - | CAISEGVSTEAFF | TGTGCCATCAGTGAGGGGGTCAGCACTGAAGCTTTCTTT
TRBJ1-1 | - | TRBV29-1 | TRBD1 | CSALTGSGTEAFF | TGCAGCGCCTTGACAGGGTCGGGCACTGAAGCTTTCTTT
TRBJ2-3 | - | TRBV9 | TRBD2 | CASSARLAGDTDTQYF | TGTGCCAGCAGCGCCCGACTAGCGGGAGACACAGATACGCAGTATTTT